A single sample gave rise to the 25 T cell receptor beta chains below, sequenced in a study of blood T cells in healthy people across ages. For the second PCR, which ran for roughly 6 to 12 cycles, a sample-barcoded 5' primer and a J-beta primer mix were used. TCRdb re-analysed the 5' RACE reads in MiXCR, keeping a single row per CDR3 protein. This sample has almost 800,000 distinct CDR3 sequences, with roughly 60% found just once. The sample taken for sequencing was blood. The receptors come from a man younger than 40 in good health.

The DNA of the CDR3 is TGTGGGGGGACGACAGATATGAACACTGAAGCTTTCTTT. Translated, it gives CGGTTDMNTEAFF. The rearrangement uses TRBV9 and TRBJ1-1; D possibly corresponds to TRBD1 (5 bases). The CDR3 sequence is 13 residues long. CDR1 SGDLS and CDR2 YYNGEE come from the germline V gene.

This chain uses TRBV7-9 with TRBJ1-2; TRBD1 might be the D (5 bases). Germline values: CDR1 SEHNR, CDR2 FQNEAQ (reference sequence). The V end lost 5 bases, the J end lost 8 bases, and 15 bases lay between the germline ends. This CDR3 is built from 13 residues. Written as DNA, the CDR3 is TGTGCCAGCAGCCCTTCCGGGGGGGAAGGCTACACCTTC. It codes for CASSPSGGEGYTF.

Here the CDR3 reads CASSRDFQTQYF. The CDR3 DNA follows: TGTGCCAGCAGCCGGGATTTCCAGACCCAGTACTTC. This chain joins TRBV7-9 and TRBJ2-7; D is perhaps TRBD2 (5 bases). Matching the DNA end better, TRBJ2-5 makes the J call doubtful. The CDR3 is 12 amino acids. Germline V CDR1 and CDR2: SEHNR, FQNEAQ (reference sequence).

The V gene is TRBV20-1, the J gene TRBJ2-5, with D perhaps TRBD2 (5 bases). V lost 5 bases, J lost 4 bases, and 20 bases lay in between. CDR1 is DFQATT and CDR2 is SNEGSKA in the germline V gene (reference sequence). The CDR3 runs 15 residues. As DNA, the CDR3 is TGCAGTGCTGCGACCTCCCATGCTAGCAGAGAGACCCAGTACTTC. Protein sequence: CSAATSHASRETQYF.

The V gene is TRBV14, the J gene TRBJ2-3; TRBD2 agrees at 12 bases. CDR3 size: 19 residues. J was trimmed by 4 bases and V by 3 bases; bases with no gene match: 14. Germline-derived CDR1 and CDR2 are SGHDN and FVKESK. CDR3 nucleotide sequence: TGTGCCAGCAGCCATCCCCCAACTAGCGGGGGGCCCCTCGCAGATACGCAGTATTTT. Amino acids: CASSHPPTSGGPLADTQYF.

Note on this clonotype: Possible read error: a much larger clone is one base away. The J gene is TRBJ1-1, the V gene TRBV20-1; no definite D call. Germline values: CDR1 DFQATT, CDR2 SNEGSKA (reference sequence). Trimming left V 5 bases short and J 4 bases short, with 17 bases between. The CDR3 has 14 residues. The CDR3 loop is CSAPLSGSGTEAFF. CDR3 nucleotides: TGCAGTGCTCCCCTATCGGGCTCGGGCACTGAAGCTTTCTTT.

This clonotype was counted a few times. This chain's CDR3 is CASSFGDSGGSDTQYF. In DNA, the CDR3 is TGTGCCAGCAGCTTCGGGGATAGCGGGGGGTCAGATACGCAGTATTTT. The chain has TRBV7-9 and TRBJ2-3; 10 nucleotides match TRBD2. V lost 3 bases to trimming and J lost 4 bases; unmatched junction nucleotides: 7. CDR3 size: 16 residues. Germline loops: CDR1 SEHNR, CDR2 FQNEAQ (reference sequence).

In the case of this clonotype: Germline and junction disagree at one end, which may indicate a read error. This sequence joins TRBV5-1 and TRBJ2-3; D may be TRBD1 (5 bases). This CDR3 is built from 13 residues. From germline, CDR1 is SGHRS and CDR2 YFSETQ. CDR3 region: CASSYVSTGTQYF. CDR3 sequence (DNA): TGCGCCAGCAGCTACGTGAGCACAGGTACGCAGTATTTT.

The chain employs TRBV12-3 or TRBV12-4 and TRBJ1-1; a weak D match, TRBD1 (5 bases). V gave up 6 bases and J gave up 4 bases, with 12 bases separating them. This CDR3 has 13 residues. In DNA form, the CDR3 reads TGTGCCAGCAGAGAGGGGTATCCCACTGAAGCTTTCTTT. Amino acids: CASREGYPTEAFF.

The chain employs TRBV7-2 and TRBJ2-3, with 8 nucleotides matching TRBD2. Losses at the gene ends were 6 bases for V and 3 bases for J; bases not matched to a gene: 5. CDR1 is SGHTA and CDR2 is FQGNSA in the germline V gene. The CDR3 extends over 14 amino acids. In nucleotides, the CDR3 is TGTGCCAGCAGAGGGGGACTAGTTACAGATACGCAGTATTTT. Its translation is CASRGGLVTDTQYF.

This clonotype was counted once. The chain employs TRBV28 and TRBJ2-4; perhaps TRBD2 as D (5 bases). The J call may be in error: the DNA end matches TRBJ2-5 better. The V gene's germline CDR1 is MDHEN and CDR2 SYDVKM. The CDR3 totals 14 residues. The CDR3 loop is CASSAGGLGETQYF. The DNA for the CDR3 is TGTGCCAGCAGTGCCGGAGGCTTGGGAGAGACCCAGTACTTC.

A single count supports this clonotype. The J gene is TRBJ2-5, the V gene TRBV18, with unresolved D. The CDR3 covers 13 residues. Trimming pared 0 bases from V and 5 bases from J, leaving 7 bases between. Germline CDR1 KGHSH, CDR2 LQKENI. CDR3 in amino acids: CASSPPGDETQYF. The CDR3 DNA sequence: TGTGCCAGCTCACCACCGGGCGATGAGACCCAGTACTTC.

The chain joins TRBV7-2 to TRBJ1-5; 7 nucleotides align to TRBD1. The CDR3 has 16 amino acids. With V trimmed by 1 base and J by 2 bases, 5 bases remained unmatched. The germline V gene encodes CDR1 SGHTA and CDR2 FQGNSA. CDR3 amino acids: CASSLVGGIGNQPQHF. Written as DNA, the CDR3 is TGTGCCAGCAGCTTAGTAGGGGGCATCGGCAATCAGCCCCAGCATTTT. Variable domain in full (rest from reference TRBV7-2 and TRBJ1-5): GAGVSQSPSNKVTEKGKDVELRCDPISGHTALYWYRQSLGQGLEFLIYFQGNSAPDKSGLPSDRFSAERTGGSVSTLTIQRTQQEDSAVYLCASSLVGGIGNQPQHFGDGTRLSIL.

The V and J genes are TRBV3-1 and TRBJ1-1, with 8 bases identical to TRBD1. There are 14 residues in the CDR3. After removal of 3 bases from V and 5 bases from J, the junction contained 5 bases not matched to a gene. Germline CDR1 is LGHDT and CDR2 is YNNKEL (reference sequence). CDR3 region: CASSQIGQGTEAFF. CDR3 nucleotides: TGTGCCAGCAGCCAGATAGGACAGGGAACTGAAGCTTTCTTT.

With regard to this clonotype: The junction differs from germline at one of its ends, possibly a read error. This sequence joins TRBV12-3 or TRBV12-4 and TRBJ2-7, with D unresolved. The CDR3 has 13 residues. CDR3 DNA: TGTGCCAGCAGTTTAGTGACTCCGGAAGAGCGGTACTTC. Translated: CASSLVTPEERYF.

This clonotype was seen a handful of times. V is TRBV29-1 and J is TRBJ2-3; the match to TRBD2 covers 9 bases. The CDR3 loop spans 13 amino acids. J gave up 10 bases and V 1 base, and 6 bases lay outside the gene matches. Per the germline V gene, CDR1 is SQVTM and CDR2 is ANQGSEA. CDR3 nucleotide sequence: TGCAGCGTTGAAGTGGGACTAGCCAGCTCGCAGTATTTT. Its translation is CSVEVGLASSQYF.

The rearrangement links TRBV6-1 to TRBJ2-1; D is perhaps TRBD1 (6 bases). V lost 5 bases, J lost 8 bases, and 19 bases lay in between. This CDR3 has 15 amino acids. Germline V gene lookup returns CDR1 MNHNS and CDR2 SASEGT. CDR3 region: CASSRNREVGHEQFF. The CDR3, as DNA: TGTGCCAGCAGTAGAAACAGGGAAGTTGGCCATGAGCAGTTCTTC.

The V gene is TRBV3-1, the J gene TRBJ1-2; D gene ambiguous. The germline V gene has CDR1 LGHDT and CDR2 YNNKEL (reference sequence). The CDR3 runs 15 residues. Trimming stripped 1 base from V and 7 bases from J, with 16 bases between. The CDR3 spells CASSQGHVPNGGYTF. The CDR3 DNA is TGTGCCAGCAGCCAAGGACATGTGCCTAACGGTGGCTACACCTTC.

The chain has TRBV7-2 and TRBJ2-3, with unresolved D. V lost 2 bases, J lost 6 bases, and 15 bases lay in between. This CDR3 has 15 residues. Germline CDR1 and CDR2: SGHTA and FQGNSA. The CDR3 here is CASSLSISLGDTQYF. The DNA for the CDR3 is TGTGCCAGCAGCTTAAGTATCTCCCTCGGGGATACGCAGTATTTT.

The chain carries TRBV5-5 and TRBJ1-6; D not resolved. Germline loops: CDR1 SGHKS, CDR2 YYEKEE (reference sequence). This CDR3 is built from 13 residues. Trimming stripped 4 bases from V and 10 bases from J, with 12 bases between. The chain's CDR3 is CASSPYMESPLHF. CDR3 DNA: TGTGCCAGCAGCCCCTACATGGAATCACCCCTCCACTTT.

In the case of this clonotype: One base away lies a much larger clone, so this may be a sequencing read error. The chain links TRBV6-6 to TRBJ1-2; D is possibly TRBD1 (5 bases). Germline assignment: CDR1 MNHNY and CDR2 SVGAGI (reference sequence). Trimming pared 6 bases from V and 4 bases from J, leaving 9 bases between. CDR3 size: 12 residues. The CDR3 here is CASSRGTYGYTF. The DNA of the CDR3 is TGTGCCAGCAGCCGAGGGACCTATGGCTACACCTTC.

The V and J genes are TRBV29-1 and TRBJ2-3; 11 nucleotides match TRBD2. This CDR3 comprises 18 residues. Trimming removed 8 bases from V and 0 bases from J; junction bases left unmatched: 16. The germline V gene has CDR1 SQVTM and CDR2 ANQGSEA. The CDR3 region has the DNA TGCAGCATTGTTCGGTTAGCGGGGGGGCCGAGGAGCACAGATACGCAGTATTTT. Encoded protein: CSIVRLAGGPRSTDTQYF.

The chain recombines TRBV5-4 with TRBJ1-2, with 7 positions matching TRBD1. Germline values: CDR1 SGHNT, CDR2 YYREEE (reference sequence). J gave up 2 bases and V 0 bases, and 4 bases lay outside the gene matches. The CDR3 has 15 residues. The CDR3: CASSLGGQSNYGYTF. As DNA, the CDR3 is TGTGCCAGCAGCTTGGGGGGACAGAGCAACTATGGCTACACCTTC.

The rearrangement joins TRBV25-1 to TRBJ1-4; 7 bases match TRBD1. V lost 7 bases, J lost 6 bases, and 2 bases stayed unmatched. There are 12 residues in the CDR3. In germline, CDR1 is MGHDK, CDR2 SYGVNS. The CDR3 DNA follows: TGTGCCAGCAACAGGGGAGATGAAAAACTGTTTTTT. Encoded protein: CASNRGDEKLFF.

This clonotype occurred many times. V is TRBV28 and J is TRBJ2-5, with a possible D match to TRBD2 (6 bases). Trimming stripped 6 bases from V and 10 bases from J, with 18 bases between. CDR1 MDHEN and CDR2 SYDVKM come from the germline V gene. The CDR3 has 13 amino acids. The CDR3 DNA reads as TGTGCCAGCAGGTTGAGAGAGGCGGGGTACCAGTACTTC. Translating it yields CASRLREAGYQYF.